The 19 T cell receptor beta chains given below trace back to one sample, sequenced in a study of OX40 agonist ivuxolimab in advanced cancers. Library preparation was by the immunoSEQ multiplex PCR assay. Here the immuneACCESS table is served through TCRdb, limited to in-frame sequences with V and J called. Missing clones are a known gap in these copies; in checked studies unresolved V genes cover under half, and the rest lacks a known reason. The sample yields about 80,000 clones; about 90% were counted once. The leading ten clones occupy 7% to 9.5% of the sample. The material was CD4+ or CD8+ T cells sorted from blood, obtained in a trial of the OX40 agonist ivuxolimab. These TCRs come from an adult with an advanced solid tumor such as melanoma, head and neck, liver or kidney cancer.

The rearrangement uses TRBV5-1 and TRBJ2-3; 13 nucleotides agree with TRBD2. V trimming: 4 bases; J trimming: 2 bases; junction bases outside the gene matches: 10. CDR1 and CDR2 from the germline V gene are SGHRS and YFSETQ. This CDR3 has 18 residues. This CDR3 is CASSPGEGLAGVTDTQYF. The CDR3 DNA reads as TGCGCCAGCAGCCCCGGAGAAGGACTAGCGGGGGTCACAGATACGCAGTATTTT.

The CDR3: CASRAGGLTLGPSYEQYF. Written as DNA, the CDR3 is TGTGCCAGCAGGGCAGGTGGATTAACCCTAGGGCCTTCCTACGAGCAGTACTTC. This sequence joins TRBV2 and TRBJ2-7; D unresolved. CDR1 is SNHLY and CDR2 is FYNNEI in the germline V gene. This CDR3 has 18 amino acids. Trimming took 6 bases from V and 1 from J, leaving 25 bases between them.

This clone was picked up one time. V usage is TRBV20-1 and J usage is TRBJ2-1; D is undetermined. Germline CDR1 is DFQATT and CDR2 is SNEGSKA (reference sequence). V lost 5 bases, J lost 10 bases, and 12 bases lay in between. The CDR3 length is 11 residues. For the CDR3, the DNA is TGCAGTGCTCCTCGCTCAGCAGAGCAGTTCTTC. It encodes CSAPRSAEQFF.

The J gene is TRBJ2-1, the V gene TRBV7-9; 8 bases are shared with TRBD2. Per the germline V gene, CDR1 is SEHNR and CDR2 is FQNEAQ (reference sequence). CDR3 length: 14 residues. Losses at the gene ends were 4 bases for V and 15 bases for J; bases not matched to a gene: 14. The CDR3 region is CASSSTAGGFYGFF. The CDR3, as DNA: TGTGCCAGCAGCTCGACGGCGGGGGGCTTCTATGGGTTCTTC.

The J gene is TRBJ2-5, the V gene TRBV4-1; D not resolved. The CDR3 consists of 12 residues. V lost 4 bases, J lost 4 bases, and 7 bases lay in between. Per germline, CDR1 MGHRA and CDR2 YSYEKL. This CDR3 is CASSPDLETQYF. The CDR3 nucleotides are TGCGCCAGCAGCCCAGATCTAGAGACCCAGTACTTC.

This chain uses TRBV5-5 with TRBJ1-2, with D unclear. The CDR3 length is 13 residues. Germline CDR1 and CDR2: SGHKS and YYEKEE (reference sequence). V shed 4 bases and J shed 3 bases, with 10 bases lying between them. CDR3 protein: CASSQSEYYGYTF. The CDR3 nucleotides are TGTGCCAGCAGCCAGAGTGAATACTATGGCTACACCTTC. The full variable domain, in which reference TRBV5-5 and TRBJ1-2 provide the parts outside the CDR3, is DAGVTQSPTHLIKTRGQQVTLRCSPISGHKSVSWYQQVLGQGPQFIFQYYEKEERGRGNFPDRFSARQFPNYSSELNVNALLLGDSALYLCASSQSEYYGYTFGSGTRLTVV.

The chain joins TRBV5-4 to TRBJ1-4; D perhaps matches TRBD1 (6 bases). V lost 7 bases and J 8 bases, leaving 12 bases between the germline ends. Germline V gene lookup returns CDR1 SGHNT and CDR2 YYREEE (reference sequence). The CDR3 is made up of 12 amino acids. CDR3 coding DNA: TGTGCCAGCTCGAGGGACACCGAAAAACTGTTTTTT. Protein: CASSRDTEKLFF.

The chain couples TRBV18 to TRBJ2-5; D is uncertain. V was shortened by 2 bases and J by 7 bases, with 14 bases between the two germline ends. CDR3 length: 14 residues. The germline V gene has CDR1 KGHSH and CDR2 LQKENI. The CDR3 DNA reads as TGTGCCAGCTCACCAATCGAACTGCCACGGACCCAGTACTTC. It yields the protein CASSPIELPRTQYF.

V usage is TRBV7-9 and J usage is TRBJ2-7; 10 bases are a match to TRBD1. The CDR3 is 14 residues long. CDR1 SEHNR and CDR2 FQNEAQ come from the germline V gene (reference sequence). Trimming took 5 bases from V and 5 from J; bases not matched to a gene: 6. The CDR3 nucleotides are TGTGCCAGCAGCGCCGGGACAGGGGTCGACGAGCAGTACTTC. It specifies CASSAGTGVDEQYF.

The gene calls are TRBV5-5 and TRBJ2-7, with D uncertain. CDR1 is SGHKS and CDR2 is YYEKEE in the germline V gene (reference sequence). Trimming removed 5 bases at V and 2 bases at J, with 17 bases between. The CDR3 runs to 15 residues. For the CDR3, the DNA is TGTGCCAGCAGTTATAAATTGCCCAGCACCTACGAGCAGTACTTC. Protein sequence: CASSYKLPSTYEQYF. The full variable domain, rest sourced from reference TRBV5-5 and TRBJ2-7, is DAGVTQSPTHLIKTRGQQVTLRCSPISGHKSVSWYQQVLGQGPQFIFQYYEKEERGRGNFPDRFSARQFPNYSSELNVNALLLGDSALYLCASSYKLPSTYEQYFGPGTRLTVT.

The chain combines TRBV30 with TRBJ2-4, with a tentative D call TRBD1 (5 bases). The CDR3 is 15 residues long. Germline CDR1 reads GTSNPN; CDR2 reads SVGIG (reference sequence). Trimming cost V 2 bases and J 0 bases, with 11 bases left between them. The CDR3 region has the DNA TGTGCCTGGAGTCGTACAGGTTTAGCCAAAAACATTCAGTACTTC. Its protein is CAWSRTGLAKNIQYF.

J is TRBJ2-2 and V is TRBV7-9; D is uncertain. V dropped 3 bases and J dropped 4 bases, with 12 bases sitting between them. CDR1 and CDR2 (germline): SEHNR, FQNEAQ (reference sequence). This CDR3 spans 15 amino acids. The CDR3 loop reads CASSFNSRITGELFF. The CDR3 DNA follows: TGTGCCAGCAGCTTCAACAGCAGAATCACCGGGGAGCTGTTTTTT. The full variable domain, completed using reference TRBV7-9 and TRBJ2-2, is DTGVSQNPRHKITKRGQNVTFRCDPISEHNRLYWYRQTLGQGPEFLTYFQNEAQLEKSRLLSDRFSAERPKGSFSTLEIQRTEQGDSAMYLCASSFNSRITGELFFGEGSRLTVL.

V and J are TRBV5-1 and TRBJ1-1; perhaps TRBD1 as D (5 bases). The CDR3 totals 16 residues. V was pared by 5 bases and J by 0 bases, with 17 bases between. Germline V gene sequence: CDR1 SGHRS, CDR2 YFSETQ. This CDR3 is CASRRGSLGMNTEAFF. The CDR3 region has the DNA TGCGCCAGCAGGAGGGGAAGCTTAGGCATGAACACTGAAGCTTTCTTT.

This chain joins TRBV7-8 and TRBJ1-6; D not certain. Germline V lookup: CDR1 SGHVS, CDR2 FQNEAQ. The CDR3 is 17 residues long. Trimming removed 2 bases from V and 0 bases from J, with 11 bases in between. The CDR3 spells CASSLHRASSYNSPLHF. Here the CDR3 DNA reads TGTGCCAGCAGCTTACATCGAGCCAGCTCCTATAATTCACCCCTCCACTTT.

This clone was seen just once. This chain uses TRBV9 with TRBJ2-2; D possibly corresponds to TRBD2 (5 bases). CDR3 length: 12 residues. CDR1 is SGDLS and CDR2 is YYNGEE in the germline V gene. The germline V and J ends were trimmed by 3 bases and 5 bases, with 5 bases remaining between them. The CDR3 DNA is TGTGCCAGCAGCGGCGGGACCGGGGAGCTGTTTTTT. It yields the protein CASSGGTGELFF.

This chain uses TRBV7-9 with TRBJ1-2, with a possible D match to TRBD1 (6 bases). The length of the CDR3 is 16 residues. Germline V lookup: CDR1 SEHNR, CDR2 FQNEAQ (reference sequence). V lost 4 bases, J lost 2 bases, and 17 bases lay in between. The CDR3 spells CASSSSRLQGNYGYTF. The CDR3 nucleotides are TGTGCCAGCAGCTCGTCCCGATTACAGGGAAACTATGGCTACACCTTC.

This clone was counted a single time. The V gene is TRBV4-3, the J gene TRBJ2-7, with 8 bases aligning to TRBD2. V shed 0 bases and J 3 bases; nucleotides not matched to a gene: 7. CDR1 and CDR2 (germline): LGHNA, YSLEER. The CDR3 is 16 amino acids. CDR3 DNA: TGCGCCAGCAGCCAAGACTCAAGCGGGAGTGTCTACGAGCAGTACTTC. Amino acid sequence: CASSQDSSGSVYEQYF.

This chain uses TRBV10-1 with TRBJ2-3; D unresolved. V gave up 3 bases and J gave up 0 bases, with 4 bases separating them. CDR1 WNHNN and CDR2 SYGVQD come from the germline V gene (reference sequence). The CDR3 contains 13 residues. The CDR3 DNA reads as TGCGCCAGCAGTGATATCAGCACAGATACGCAGTATTTT. Translated: CASSDISTDTQYF.

This clone was observed once. This chain links TRBV7-2 with TRBJ2-3; the D is unclear. V shed 5 bases and J shed 1 base, with 13 bases lying between them. The CDR3 totals 15 residues. Germline loops: CDR1 SGHTA, CDR2 FQGNSA. In DNA form, the CDR3 reads TGTGCCAGCAGCCTGGGTGTCCCAGGCACAGATACGCAGTATTTT. This gives the protein CASSLGVPGTDTQYF.